A single T cell receptor beta chain is shown here with its context. Per the original data handling: It was from reference gene primer amplification that nucleated cell counts were estimated. Data came from immunoSEQ multiplex PCR; TCRdb stores just in-frame clones and leaves some out. The V and J calls and clone size were taken over from that table, and D and trimming were inferred from the DNA. The table lists approximately 51,000 clones, over 70% of them singletons, with 2.1% in the top ten. The data are from a study of blood T cell repertoires in COVID-19. Across the study: The United States, Italy and Spain supplied acute and convalescent COVID-19 samples. In each case, the material was cDNA or gDNA derived from T cells, B-cell-depleted T cells, or PBMCs.

Enrolment of Seattle patients took place during active infection, and they were followed longitudinally. V was cut by 0 bases and J by 4 bases, with 12 bases left in between. The CDR3 is 15 residues long. CDR1 and CDR2 (germline): MNHEY, SVGAGI. This receptor was taken from a woman aged 80 or older with COVID-19, enrolled during active disease. The chain recombines TRBV6-5 with TRBJ1-1, with D possibly matching TRBD1 (5 bases). Sequenced sample: peripheral blood. CDR3 in DNA: TGTGCCAGCAGTTACTCGGAGGGGATGGGCACTGAAGCTTTCTTT. Its translation is CASSYSEGMGTEAFF.